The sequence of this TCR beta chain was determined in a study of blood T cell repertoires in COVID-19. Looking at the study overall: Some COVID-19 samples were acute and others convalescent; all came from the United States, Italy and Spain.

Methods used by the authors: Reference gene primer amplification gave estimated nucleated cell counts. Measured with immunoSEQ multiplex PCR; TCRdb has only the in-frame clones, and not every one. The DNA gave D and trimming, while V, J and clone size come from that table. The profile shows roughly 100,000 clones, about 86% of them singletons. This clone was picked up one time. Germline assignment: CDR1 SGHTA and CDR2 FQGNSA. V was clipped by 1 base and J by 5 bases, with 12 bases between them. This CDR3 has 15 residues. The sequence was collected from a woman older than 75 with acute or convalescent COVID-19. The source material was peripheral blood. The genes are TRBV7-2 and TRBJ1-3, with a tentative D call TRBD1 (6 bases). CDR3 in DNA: TGTGCCAGCAGCTTAGTGTCAGGGGTGAGAAACACCATATATTTT. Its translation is CASSLVSGVRNTIYF.